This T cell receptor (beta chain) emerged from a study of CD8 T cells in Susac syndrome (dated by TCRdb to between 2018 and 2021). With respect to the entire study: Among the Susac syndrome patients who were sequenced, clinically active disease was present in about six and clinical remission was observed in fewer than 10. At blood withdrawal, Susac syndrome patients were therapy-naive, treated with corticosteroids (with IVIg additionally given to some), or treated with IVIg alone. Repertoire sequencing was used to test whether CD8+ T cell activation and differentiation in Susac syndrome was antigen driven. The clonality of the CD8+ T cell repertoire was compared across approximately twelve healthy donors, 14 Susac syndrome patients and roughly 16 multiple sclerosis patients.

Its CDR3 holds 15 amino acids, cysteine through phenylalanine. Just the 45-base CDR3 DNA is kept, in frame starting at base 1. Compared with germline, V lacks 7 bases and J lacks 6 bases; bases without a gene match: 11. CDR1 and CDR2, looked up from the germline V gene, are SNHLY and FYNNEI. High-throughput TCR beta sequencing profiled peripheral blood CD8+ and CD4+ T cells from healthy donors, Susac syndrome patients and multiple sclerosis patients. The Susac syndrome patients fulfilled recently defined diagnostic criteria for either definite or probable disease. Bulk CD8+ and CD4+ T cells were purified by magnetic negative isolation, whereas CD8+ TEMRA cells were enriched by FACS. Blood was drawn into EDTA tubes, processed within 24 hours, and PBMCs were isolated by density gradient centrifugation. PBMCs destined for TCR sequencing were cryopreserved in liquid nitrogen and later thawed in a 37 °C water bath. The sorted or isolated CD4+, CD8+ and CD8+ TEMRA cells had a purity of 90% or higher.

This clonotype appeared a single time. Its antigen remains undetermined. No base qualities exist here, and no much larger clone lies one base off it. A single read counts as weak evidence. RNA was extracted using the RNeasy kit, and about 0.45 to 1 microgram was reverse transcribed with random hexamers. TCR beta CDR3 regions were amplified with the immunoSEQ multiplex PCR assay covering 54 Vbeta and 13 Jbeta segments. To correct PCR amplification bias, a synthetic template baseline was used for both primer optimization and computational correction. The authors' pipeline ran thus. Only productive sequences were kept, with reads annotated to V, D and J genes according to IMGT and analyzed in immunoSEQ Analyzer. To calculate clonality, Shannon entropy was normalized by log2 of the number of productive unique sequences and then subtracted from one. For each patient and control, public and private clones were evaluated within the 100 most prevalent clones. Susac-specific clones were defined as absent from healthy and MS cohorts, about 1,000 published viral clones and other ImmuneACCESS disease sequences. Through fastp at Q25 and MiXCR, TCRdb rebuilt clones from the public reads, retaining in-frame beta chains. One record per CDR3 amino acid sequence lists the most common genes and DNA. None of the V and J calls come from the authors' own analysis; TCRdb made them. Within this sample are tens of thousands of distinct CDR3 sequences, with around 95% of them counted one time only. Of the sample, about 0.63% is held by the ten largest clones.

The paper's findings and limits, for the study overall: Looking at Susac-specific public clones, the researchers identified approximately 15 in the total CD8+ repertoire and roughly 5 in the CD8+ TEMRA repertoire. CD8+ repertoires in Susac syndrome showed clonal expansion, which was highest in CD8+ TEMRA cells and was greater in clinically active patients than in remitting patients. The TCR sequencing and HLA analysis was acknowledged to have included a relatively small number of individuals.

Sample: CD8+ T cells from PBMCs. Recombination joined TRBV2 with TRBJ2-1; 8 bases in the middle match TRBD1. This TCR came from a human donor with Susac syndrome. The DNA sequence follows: TGTGCCAGCAATCCGAGACAGGGGCTTTCCAATGAGCAGTTCTTC. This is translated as CASNPRQGLSNEQFF.